The rows below give T cell receptor beta chains drawn from one sample of a study of T cells in Graves' hyperthyroidism and ophthalmopathy. TCRdb independently ran MiXCR on the multiplex PCR reads; one entry per CDR3 protein. Seen here are 280,000 or so distinct CDR3 sequences, nearly 15% observed once, and the top ten hold 30%. The sequencing sample was made of blood. The receptors were sampled from a woman aged 45 to 65 with Graves' hyperthyroidism that later progressed to Graves' ophthalmopathy. Both conserved end residues are part of each CDR3. Each record gives: D gene, J gene, V gene, clone size, CDR3 protein, CDR3 DNA. The D gene is left open where the match is weak. Size is omitted from some rows. Given values are once, few, many or a class for expanded clones.

D: NA
J: TRBJ2-2
V: TRBV20-1
size: NA
CDR3: CSARRGNTGELFF
DNA: TGCAGTGCTAGAAGGGGAAACACCGGGGAGCTGTTTTTT

D: NA
J: TRBJ2-1
V: TRBV7-3
size: many
CDR3: CASSPGGPGLRNEQFF
DNA: TGTGCCAGCAGCCCCGGGGGGCCTGGACTCCGTAATGAGCAGTTCTTC

D: TRBD1
J: TRBJ1-3
V: TRBV20-1
size: NA
CDR3: CSARDPRTGGYGDTIYF
DNA: TGCAGTGCTAGAGATCCTAGGACAGGGGGATACGGAGACACCATATATTTT

D: NA
J: TRBJ2-3
V: TRBV20-1
size: many
CDR3: CSATPGADTQYF
DNA: TGCAGTGCCACCCCGGGGGCAGATACGCAGTATTTT

D: TRBD1
J: TRBJ2-7
V: TRBV7-6
size: NA
CDR3: CASSLSGTVNYEQYF
DNA: TGTGCCAGCAGCTTATCAGGGACAGTTAATTACGAGCAGTACTTC

D: NA
J: TRBJ1-4
V: TRBV6-2/TRBV6-3
size: NA
CDR3: CASSSRGEVKNCFF
DNA: NA

D: NA
J: TRBJ2-7
V: TRBV3-1
size: many
CDR3: CASSQGVNTYEQYF
DNA: TGTGCCAGCAGCCAGGGGGTCAATACCTACGAGCAGTACTTC

D: TRBD2
J: TRBJ2-1
V: TRBV7-2
size: NA
CDR3: CASSLATSGRRNEQFF
DNA: TGTGCCAGCAGCTTAGCTACTAGCGGGAGACGCAATGAGCAGTTCTTC

D: NA
J: TRBJ2-1
V: TRBV11-2
size: NA
CDR3: CASSLTPRDVEFF
DNA: TGTGCCAGCAGCTTAACCCCCAGGGACGTAGAGTTCTTC

D: NA
J: TRBJ1-4
V: TRBV14
size: many
CDR3: CASSQVNEKLFF
DNA: TGTGCCAGCAGCCAAGTTAATGAAAAACTGTTTTTT

D: TRBD2
J: TRBJ2-1
V: TRBV10-3
size: many
CDR3: CAIRSGTSNNEQFF
DNA: TGTGCCATCAGGTCCGGGACTAGTAACAATGAGCAGTTCTTC

D: TRBD2
J: TRBJ2-7
V: TRBV9
size: many
CDR3: CASSPSGGPYPYEQYF
DNA: TGTGCCAGCAGCCCAAGCGGGGGGCCATACCCCTACGAGCAGTACTTC

D: NA
J: TRBJ1-4
V: TRBV7-9
size: few
CDR3: CASSFVVGNTLFF
DNA: TGTGCCAGCAGCTTCGTTGTAGGAAACACTCTGTTTTTT

D: NA
J: TRBJ1-1
V: TRBV28
size: many
CDR3: CASRLPTGYTEAFF
DNA: TGTGCCAGCAGGCTTCCGACAGGTTATACTGAAGCTTTCTTT

D: NA
J: TRBJ2-1
V: TRBV7-8
size: many
CDR3: CASSLGVGRYNEQFF
DNA: TGTGCCAGCAGCTTAGGTGTAGGGCGGTACAATGAGCAGTTCTTC

D: NA
J: TRBJ2-3
V: TRBV5-1
size: many
CDR3: CASSLTPGSTDTQYF
DNA: TGCGCCAGCAGCTTGACCCCCGGAAGCACAGATACGCAGTATTTT

D: NA
J: TRBJ1-4
V: TRBV10-3
size: NA
CDR3: CAIISGSEKLFF
DNA: TGTGCCATCATATCGGGTAGTGAAAAACTGTTTTTT

D: TRBD1
J: TRBJ1-4
V: TRBV20-1
size: many
CDR3: CSARGGQGREKLFF
DNA: TGCAGTGCTAGAGGGGGACAGGGACGAGAAAAACTGTTTTTT

D: TRBD1
J: TRBJ1-6
V: TRBV6-1
size: NA
CDR3: CASSIRTGDSPLHF
DNA: TGTGCCAGCAGCATACGGACAGGGGATTCACCCCTCCACTTT

D: NA
J: TRBJ1-1
V: TRBV5-8
size: many
CDR3: CASNFGRDTEAFF
DNA: TGTGCCAGCAACTTCGGCAGGGACACTGAAGCTTTCTTT

D: NA
J: TRBJ1-1
V: TRBV12-3/TRBV12-4
size: many
CDR3: CASGTFGGMAEAFF
DNA: TGTGCCAGCGGCACCTTTGGGGGCATGGCTGAAGCTTTCTTT

D: NA
J: TRBJ2-7
V: TRBV18
size: many
CDR3: CASSPTRVYEQYF
DNA: TGTGCCAGCTCACCGACCCGGGTATACGAGCAGTACTTC

D: NA
J: TRBJ1-4
V: TRBV5-1
size: NA
CDR3: CASSPGLGNEKLFF
DNA: TGCGCCAGCAGCCCAGGGTTGGGGAATGAAAAACTGTTTTTT

D: TRBD2
J: TRBJ2-5
V: TRBV28
size: few
CDR3: CASRSPGLAVEYF
DNA: TGTGCCAGCAGGTCCCCGGGACTAGCGGTAGAGTACTTC

D: TRBD2
J: TRBJ2-3
V: TRBV9
size: many
CDR3: CASSVEAGALTDTQYF
DNA: TGTGCCAGCAGCGTAGAGGCGGGAGCGCTGACAGATACGCAGTATTTT

D: NA
J: TRBJ1-6
V: TRBV18
size: many
CDR3: CASSPSRDTPLHF
DNA: TGTGCCAGCTCACCGTCTAGGGATACACCCCTCCACTTT

D: NA
J: TRBJ2-6
V: TRBV28
size: many
CDR3: CASSFWDTTSGANVLTF
DNA: TGTGCCAGCAGTTTCTGGGACACAACGTCCGGGGCCAACGTCCTGACTTTC

D: NA
J: TRBJ1-2
V: TRBV28
size: many
CDR3: CASRPGQYRGYTF
DNA: TGTGCCAGCAGGCCCGGACAGTACCGCGGCTACACCTTC

D: TRBD2
J: TRBJ2-1
V: TRBV11-2
size: many
CDR3: CASSFVGLATNEQFF
DNA: TGTGCCAGCAGCTTTGTGGGACTAGCGACAAATGAGCAGTTCTTC

D: NA
J: TRBJ1-1
V: TRBV2
size: NA
CDR3: CASSGRMPEAFF
DNA: TGTGCCAGCAGTGGACGTATGCCTGAAGCTTTCTTT

D: NA
J: TRBJ2-1
V: TRBV7-8
size: many
CDR3: CASSLTSSSYNEQFF
DNA: TGTGCCAGCAGCTTAACTTCAAGCTCCTACAATGAGCAGTTCTTC

D: TRBD1
J: TRBJ1-2
V: TRBV9
size: few
CDR3: CASSAFHWRDRDGGGYGYTF
DNA: TGTGCCAGCAGCGCATTCCATTGGCGGGACAGGGATGGTGGCGGCTATGGCTACACCTTC

D: NA
J: TRBJ2-1
V: TRBV30
size: many
CDR3: CACNRIDEQFF
DNA: TGTGCCTGTAACAGGATTGATGAGCAGTTCTTC

D: NA
J: TRBJ2-5
V: TRBV2
size: many
CDR3: CATRTDQETQYF
DNA: TGTGCCACGAGGACAGACCAAGAGACCCAGTACTTC

D: TRBD1
J: TRBJ1-2
V: TRBV19
size: NA
CDR3: CASSYPTGDYGYTF
DNA: TGTGCCAGTAGTTATCCGACAGGGGACTATGGCTACACCTTC

D: NA
J: TRBJ1-1
V: TRBV20-1
size: many
CDR3: CSARAVRVSTEAFF
DNA: TGCAGTGCTAGAGCGGTCAGGGTGTCAACTGAAGCTTTCTTT

D: TRBD2
J: TRBJ2-2
V: TRBV7-3
size: many
CDR3: CASTPASGRANTGELFF
DNA: TGTGCCAGCACCCCTGCTAGCGGGAGAGCGAACACCGGGGAGCTGTTTTTT

D: NA
J: TRBJ2-7
V: TRBV15
size: few
CDR3: CATSRRGPGEEQYF
DNA: TGTGCCACCAGCAGGAGGGGGCCGGGGGAGGAGCAGTACTTC

D: NA
J: TRBJ2-7
V: TRBV28
size: many
CDR3: CASSFLPREQYF
DNA: TGTGCCAGCAGTTTTCTTCCCCGGGAGCAGTACTTC

D: TRBD1
J: TRBJ2-7
V: TRBV6-1
size: NA
CDR3: CASSERQGPRYEQYF
DNA: TGTGCCAGCAGTGAAAGACAGGGTCCAAGATACGAGCAGTACTTC

D: NA
J: TRBJ1-1
V: TRBV3-1
size: many
CDR3: CASSQAEVIPGTEAFF
DNA: TGTGCCAGCAGCCAAGCGGAGGTGATCCCGGGGACTGAAGCTTTCTTT

D: NA
J: TRBJ1-1
V: TRBV2
size: many
CDR3: CASSGGLVSEAFF
DNA: TGTGCCAGCAGTGGTGGGTTGGTGTCTGAAGCTTTCTTT

D: NA
J: TRBJ2-4
V: TRBV10-1
size: few
CDR3: CASSSSAENIQYF
DNA: TGCGCCAGTTCCTCCAGCGCCGAAAACATTCAGTACTTC

D: NA
J: TRBJ2-7
V: TRBV11-3
size: many
CDR3: CASSTQGGEQYF
DNA: TGTGCCAGCAGCACTCAAGGTGGCGAGCAGTACTTC

D: TRBD1
J: TRBJ1-2
V: TRBV30
size: many
CDR3: CAWRGAGQGTPTYGYTF
DNA: TGTGCCTGGAGAGGGGCTGGACAGGGGACTCCAACTTATGGCTACACCTTC

D: NA
J: TRBJ1-2
V: TRBV27
size: many
CDR3: CASSSGPVVPYGYTF
DNA: TGTGCCAGCAGTTCTGGGCCAGTCGTCCCCTATGGCTACACCTTC

D: NA
J: TRBJ1-1
V: TRBV7-9
size: NA
CDR3: CASSPSSRDTEAFF
DNA: TGTGCCAGCAGCCCTAGCTCTAGGGACACTGAAGCTTTCTTT

D: NA
J: TRBJ2-1
V: TRBV20-1
size: many
CDR3: CSATDRVNEQFF
DNA: TGCAGTGCTACCGACAGAGTCAATGAGCAGTTCTTC

D: TRBD2
J: TRBJ2-2
V: TRBV28
size: NA
CDR3: CASSSLGLAGITGELFF
DNA: TGTGCCAGCAGTTCCCTAGGACTAGCGGGAATCACCGGGGAGCTGTTTTTT

D: NA
J: TRBJ2-7
V: TRBV10-2
size: many
CDR3: CASSDSPEQYF
DNA: TGCGCCAGCAGTGACAGCCCCGAGCAGTACTTC

D: NA
J: TRBJ1-4
V: TRBV20-1
size: many
CDR3: CSASRSRGEKLFF
DNA: TGCAGTGCTAGCAGGAGTCGGGGAGAAAAACTGTTTTTT

D: NA
J: TRBJ2-7
V: TRBV7-8
size: many
CDR3: CASSQNPLYEQYF
DNA: TGTGCCAGCAGCCAAAACCCCCTCTACGAGCAGTACTTC

D: TRBD1
J: TRBJ1-5
V: TRBV7-9
size: NA
CDR3: CASSSMDRDRGNQPQHF
DNA: TGTGCCAGCAGCTCAATGGATCGGGACAGGGGTAATCAGCCCCAGCATTTT

D: TRBD1
J: TRBJ2-1
V: TRBV29-1
size: many
CDR3: CSVFGQGYNEQFF
DNA: TGCAGCGTCTTCGGACAGGGGTACAATGAGCAGTTCTTC

D: NA
J: TRBJ1-5
V: TRBV7-2
size: NA
CDR3: CASSSPKGGGPRDQPQHF
DNA: TGTGCCAGCAGCTCCCCGAAAGGTGGCGGCCCTAGGGATCAGCCCCAGCATTTT

D: TRBD2
J: TRBJ2-3
V: TRBV28
size: NA
CDR3: CASSFSLAGGFTDTQYF
DNA: TGTGCCAGCAGTTTCTCCCTAGCGGGAGGCTTCACAGATACGCAGTATTTT

D: NA
J: TRBJ1-5
V: TRBV15
size: NA
CDR3: CATSIDYSNQPQHF
DNA: TGTGCCACCAGCATAGATTATAGCAATCAGCCCCAGCATTTT

D: TRBD1
J: TRBJ2-5
V: TRBV12-3/TRBV12-4
size: many
CDR3: CASSFTGTGEYF
DNA: TGTGCCAGCAGCTTTACTGGGACAGGGGAGTACTTC

D: TRBD2
J: TRBJ2-7
V: TRBV9
size: NA
CDR3: CASSVAAGGGSYEQYF
DNA: TGTGCCAGCAGCGTAGCAGCAGGCGGGGGCTCCTACGAGCAGTACTTC